This TCR beta chain was captured by sequencing in a study of blood T cells in healthy people across ages. Study-wide results and caveats: Estimated diversity across one million T cells was deemed an underestimate. Getting older went along with TCR beta diversity per million T cells dropping roughly linearly. The percentage of naive T cells correlated strongly with TCR beta diversity.

The CDR3 has 15 amino acids. CDR1 DFQATT and CDR2 SNEGSKA come from the germline V gene (reference sequence). Notes on this clonotype: No antigen is known for it. At one end the junction does not follow the germline gene, possibly because of a read error.

A J-beta primer mix and a sample-barcoded 5' primer were used in a second PCR of about 7 to 12 cycles. From the 5' RACE reads, TCRdb called clonotypes with MiXCR, one entry per CDR3 protein. Of around 600,000 distinct CDR3 sequences listed, 45% to 55% are singletons. The clonotype originates from a man of 80 years or more in good health. The rearrangement uses TRBV20-1 and TRBJ2-7; the D gene could be TRBD1 or TRBD2 (5 bases each). Sequencing used blood. CDR3 in amino acids: CSTRDAAGLPYEQYF. Written as DNA, the CDR3 is TGCAGTACTAGAGATGCGGCAGGGCTACCCTACGAGCAGTACTTC.